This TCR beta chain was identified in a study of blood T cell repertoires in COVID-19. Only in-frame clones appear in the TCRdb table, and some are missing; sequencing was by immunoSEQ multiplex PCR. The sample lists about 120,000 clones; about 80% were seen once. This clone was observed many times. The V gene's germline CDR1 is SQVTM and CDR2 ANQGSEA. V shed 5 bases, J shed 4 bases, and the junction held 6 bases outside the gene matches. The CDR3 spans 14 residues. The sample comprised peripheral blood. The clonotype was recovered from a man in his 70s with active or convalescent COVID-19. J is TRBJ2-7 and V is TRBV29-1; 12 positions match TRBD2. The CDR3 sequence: CSVLGLAGRYEQYF. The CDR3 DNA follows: TGCAGCGTTCTAGGACTAGCGGGGAGGTACGAGCAGTACTTC.